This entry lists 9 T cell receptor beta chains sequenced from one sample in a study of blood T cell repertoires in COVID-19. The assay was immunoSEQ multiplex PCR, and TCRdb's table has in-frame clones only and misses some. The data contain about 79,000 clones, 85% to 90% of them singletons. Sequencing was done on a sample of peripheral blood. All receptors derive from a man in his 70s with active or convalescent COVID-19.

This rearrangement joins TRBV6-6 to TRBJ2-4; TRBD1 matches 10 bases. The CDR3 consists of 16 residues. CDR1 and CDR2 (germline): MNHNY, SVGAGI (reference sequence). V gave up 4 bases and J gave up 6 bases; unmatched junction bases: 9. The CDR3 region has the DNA TGTGCCAGCAGTTCGGGGGACAGGGGCCCCATAAACATTCAGTACTTC. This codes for CASSSGDRGPINIQYF.

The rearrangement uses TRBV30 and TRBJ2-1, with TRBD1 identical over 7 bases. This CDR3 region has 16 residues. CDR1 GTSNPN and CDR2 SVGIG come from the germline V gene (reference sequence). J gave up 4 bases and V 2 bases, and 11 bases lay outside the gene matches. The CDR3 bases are TGTGCCTGGAGTCCTTCCGGGACAGTGGGATACAATGAGCAGTTCTTC. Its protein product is CAWSPSGTVGYNEQFF.

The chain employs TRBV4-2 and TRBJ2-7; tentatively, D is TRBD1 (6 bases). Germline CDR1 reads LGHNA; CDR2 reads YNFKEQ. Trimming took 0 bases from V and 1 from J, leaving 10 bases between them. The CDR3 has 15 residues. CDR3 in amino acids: CASSQDYGTSYEQYF. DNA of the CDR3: TGTGCCAGCAGCCAAGATTACGGGACATCCTACGAGCAGTACTTC.

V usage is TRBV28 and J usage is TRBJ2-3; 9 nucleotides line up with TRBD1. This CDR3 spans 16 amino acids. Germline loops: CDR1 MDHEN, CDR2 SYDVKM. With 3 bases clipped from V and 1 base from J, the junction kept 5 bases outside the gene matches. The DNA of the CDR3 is TGTGCCAGCAGTTTCTCGGGGGACAGGGGCACAGATACGCAGTATTTT. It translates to CASSFSGDRGTDTQYF.

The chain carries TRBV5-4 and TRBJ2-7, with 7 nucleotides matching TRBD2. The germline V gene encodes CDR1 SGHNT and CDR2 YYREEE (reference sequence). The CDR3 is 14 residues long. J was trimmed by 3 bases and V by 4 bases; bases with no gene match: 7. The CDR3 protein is CASSLGGGSYEQYF. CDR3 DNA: TGTGCCAGCAGCCTAGGTGGCGGGAGCTACGAGCAGTACTTC.

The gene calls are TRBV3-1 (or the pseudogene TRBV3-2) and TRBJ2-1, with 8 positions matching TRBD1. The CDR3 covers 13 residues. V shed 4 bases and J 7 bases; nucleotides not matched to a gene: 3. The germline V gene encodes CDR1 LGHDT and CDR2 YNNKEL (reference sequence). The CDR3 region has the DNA TGTGCCAGCAGCCGACAGGGGAATAATGAGCAGTTCTTC. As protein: CASSRQGNNEQFF.

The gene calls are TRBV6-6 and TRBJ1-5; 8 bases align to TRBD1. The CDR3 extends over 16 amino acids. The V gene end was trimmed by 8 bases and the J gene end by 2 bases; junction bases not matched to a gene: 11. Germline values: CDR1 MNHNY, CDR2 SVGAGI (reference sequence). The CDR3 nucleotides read TGTGCCAGCGAGGACAGGGTAGGGGTGGGCAATCAGCCCCAGCATTTT. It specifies CASEDRVGVGNQPQHF.

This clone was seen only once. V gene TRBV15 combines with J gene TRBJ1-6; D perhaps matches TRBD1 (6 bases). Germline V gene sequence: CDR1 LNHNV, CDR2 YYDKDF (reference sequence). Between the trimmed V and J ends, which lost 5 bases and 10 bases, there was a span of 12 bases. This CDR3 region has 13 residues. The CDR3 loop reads CATSSVQGSPLHF. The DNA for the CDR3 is TGTGCCACCAGCTCAGTCCAGGGGTCACCCCTCCACTTT.

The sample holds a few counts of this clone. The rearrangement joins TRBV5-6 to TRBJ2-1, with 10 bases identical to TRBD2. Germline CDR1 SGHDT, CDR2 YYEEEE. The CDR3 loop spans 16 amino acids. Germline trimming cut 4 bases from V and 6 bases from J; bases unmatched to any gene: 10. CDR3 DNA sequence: TGTGCCAGCAGCGCCTACCTAGCGGGGGTCCGCAATGAGCAGTTCTTC. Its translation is CASSAYLAGVRNEQFF.